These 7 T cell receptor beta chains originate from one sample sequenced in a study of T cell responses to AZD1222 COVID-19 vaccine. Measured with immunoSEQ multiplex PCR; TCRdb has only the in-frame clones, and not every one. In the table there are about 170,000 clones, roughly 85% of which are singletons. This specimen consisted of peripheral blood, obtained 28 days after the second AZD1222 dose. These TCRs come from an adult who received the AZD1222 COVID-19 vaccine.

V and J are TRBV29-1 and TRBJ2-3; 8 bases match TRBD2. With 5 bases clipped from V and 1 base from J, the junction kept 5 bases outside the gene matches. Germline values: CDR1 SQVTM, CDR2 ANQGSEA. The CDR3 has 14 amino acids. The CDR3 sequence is CSVSGGARTDTQYF. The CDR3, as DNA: TGCAGCGTTTCCGGGGGGGCTCGCACAGATACGCAGTATTTT.

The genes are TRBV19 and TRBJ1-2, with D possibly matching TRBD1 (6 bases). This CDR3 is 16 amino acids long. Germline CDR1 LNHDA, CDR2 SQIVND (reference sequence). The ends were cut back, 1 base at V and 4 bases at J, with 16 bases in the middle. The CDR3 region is CASSIASRGGAYGYTF. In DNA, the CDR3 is TGTGCCAGTAGTATAGCAAGTCGGGGGGGCGCCTATGGCTACACCTTC.

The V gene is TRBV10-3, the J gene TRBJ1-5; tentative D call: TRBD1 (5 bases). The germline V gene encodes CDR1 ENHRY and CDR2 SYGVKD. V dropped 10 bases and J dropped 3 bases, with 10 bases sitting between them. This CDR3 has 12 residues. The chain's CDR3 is CATRGDNQPQHF. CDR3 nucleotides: TGTGCCACCCGGGGGGACAATCAGCCCCAGCATTTT.

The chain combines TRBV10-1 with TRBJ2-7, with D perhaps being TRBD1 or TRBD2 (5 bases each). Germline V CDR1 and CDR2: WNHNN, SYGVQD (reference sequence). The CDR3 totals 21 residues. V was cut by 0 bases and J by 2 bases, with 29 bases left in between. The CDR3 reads CASSESNRSVGVSGPPYEQYF. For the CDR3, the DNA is TGCGCCAGCAGTGAGTCGAACAGGTCCGTCGGGGTATCGGGGCCCCCCTACGAGCAGTACTTC.

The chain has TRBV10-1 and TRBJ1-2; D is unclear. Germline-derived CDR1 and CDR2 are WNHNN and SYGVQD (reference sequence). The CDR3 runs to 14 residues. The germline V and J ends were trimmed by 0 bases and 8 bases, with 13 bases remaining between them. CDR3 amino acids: CASSESSREVGYTF. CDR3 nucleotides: TGCGCCAGCAGTGAGTCCTCCCGGGAAGTGGGCTACACCTTC.

The CDR3, as DNA: TGTGCCAGCAGTCTCGGACTAGCGGTATACAATGAGCAGTTCTTC. Its translation is CASSLGLAVYNEQFF. This chain connects TRBV6-5 to TRBJ2-1, with 10 nucleotides matching TRBD2. The CDR3 is 15 residues long. The V segment lost 5 bases and the J segment 4 bases; nucleotides outside the gene matches: 5. The germline V gene has CDR1 MNHEY and CDR2 SVGAGI.

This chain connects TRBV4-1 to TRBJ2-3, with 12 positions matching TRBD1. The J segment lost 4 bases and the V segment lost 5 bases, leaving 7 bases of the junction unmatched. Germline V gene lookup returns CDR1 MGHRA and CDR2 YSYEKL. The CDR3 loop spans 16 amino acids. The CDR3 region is CASSSGTGGAADTQYF. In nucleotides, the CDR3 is TGCGCCAGCAGCTCCGGGACAGGGGGCGCCGCAGATACGCAGTATTTT.